This T cell receptor (beta chain) came from a study of T cell changes during pregnancy in multiple sclerosis. Germline values: CDR1 LGHNA, CDR2 YSLEER. This CDR3 region has 14 residues. With 3 bases clipped from V and 6 bases from J, the junction kept 6 bases outside the gene matches. Some clones are missing from TCRdb's copy, which holds only in-frame ones; the method was immunoSEQ multiplex PCR. This sample has around 55,000 clones, with approximately 94% found just once. This clonotype originated in a female donor with multiple sclerosis, enrolled in a pregnancy study. The gene calls are TRBV4-3 and TRBJ2-3, with 7 positions matching TRBD2. The input for sequencing was CD8+ T cells from peripheral blood mononuclear cells, taken in the third trimester of pregnancy. The CDR3 region is CASSQVTSSDTQYF. The CDR3 coding sequence is TGCGCCAGCAGCCAGGTGACTAGCTCTGATACGCAGTATTTT.